The 16 T cell receptor beta chains below all came from one sample that was sequenced in a study of cytomegalovirus exposure and HLA in healthy donors. Produced via immunoSEQ multiplex PCR; TCRdb's table is partial and in-frame only. The table records approximately 160,000 clones, roughly 90% of them present only once. Source material: PBMCs. These receptors all stem from a woman between 25 and 40 years old in good health and CMV-seronegative.

The chain employs TRBV7-9 and TRBJ2-7, with no clear D. With 5 bases removed from V and 4 bases from J, the gap between germline ends came to 6 bases. The germline CDR1 and CDR2 sequences are SEHNR and FQNEAQ (reference sequence). The CDR3 has 11 residues. The CDR3 sequence: CASSPPYEQYF. The CDR3 bases are TGTGCCAGCAGCCCACCTTACGAGCAGTACTTC. Looking up the rest from reference TRBV7-9 and TRBJ2-7 gives the full variable domain: DTGVSQNPRHKITKRGQNVTFRCDPISEHNRLYWYRQTLGQGPEFLTYFQNEAQLEKSRLLSDRFSAERPKGSFSTLEIQRTEQGDSAMYLCASSPPYEQYFGPGTRLTVT.

The chain employs TRBV11-2 and TRBJ2-5; no clear D. The CDR3 runs 14 residues. V lost 5 bases, J lost 5 bases, and 15 bases lay in between. Germline V gene data show CDR1 as SGHAT and CDR2 as FQNNGV. CDR3 sequence reads: CASSQTGQVETQYF. The DNA for the CDR3 is TGTGCCAGCAGCCAAACGGGCCAGGTGGAGACCCAGTACTTC.

The chain combines TRBV6-6 with TRBJ1-5; no definite D call. CDR1 is MNHNY, CDR2 SVGAGI, per germline (reference sequence). Trimming took 6 bases from V and 0 from J, leaving 6 bases between them. The length of the CDR3 is 13 residues. The CDR3 DNA sequence: TGTGCCAGCAGCCCCGATAGCAATCAGCCCCAGCATTTT. Its protein is CASSPDSNQPQHF.

The V gene is TRBV2, the J gene TRBJ2-1; 13 bases fit TRBD2. The V gene's germline CDR1 is SNHLY and CDR2 FYNNEI. The CDR3 is 16 residues long. Unmatched junction bases numbered 5, after V lost 6 bases and J lost 3 bases. The CDR3 here is CASSARLAGGYNEQFF. CDR3 nucleotides: TGTGCCAGCAGCGCCAGACTAGCGGGGGGCTACAATGAGCAGTTCTTC. Variable domain in full (rest from reference TRBV2 and TRBJ2-1): EPEVTQTPSHQVTQMGQEVILRCVPISNHLYFYWYRQILGQKVEFLVSFYNNEISEKSEIFDDQFSVERPDGSNFTLKIRSTKLEDSAMYFCASSARLAGGYNEQFFGPGTRLTVL.

The chain combines TRBV15 with TRBJ1-2; D is uncertain. The CDR3 is 12 residues long. Germline CDR1 is LNHNV and CDR2 is YYDKDF (reference sequence). The ends were cut back, 6 bases at V and 0 bases at J, with 5 bases in the middle. CDR3 in amino acids: CATSLTNYGYTF. DNA of the CDR3: TGTGCCACCAGTTTAACTAACTATGGCTACACCTTC.

V and J are TRBV15 and TRBJ1-4, with 7 bases aligning to TRBD1. Germline lookup yields CDR1 LNHNV and CDR2 YYDKDF (reference sequence). V gave up 3 bases and J gave up 4 bases; unmatched junction bases: 11. CDR3 length: 17 amino acids. The CDR3 DNA reads TGTGCCACCAGCAGCGAACCAGGGACAGCCGTTAATGAAAAACTGTTTTTT. Translating gives CATSSEPGTAVNEKLFF. Full variable domain (outside the CDR3, taken from reference TRBV15 and TRBJ1-4): DAMVIQNPRYQVTQFGKPVTLSCSQTLNHNVMYWYQQKSSQAPKLLFHYYDKDFNNEADTPDNFQSRRPNTSFCFLDIRSPGLGDTAMYLCATSSEPGTAVNEKLFFGSGTQLSVL.

The gene calls are TRBV9 and TRBJ1-4; 12 bases line up with TRBD1. Germline CDR1 SGDLS, CDR2 YYNGEE. Trimming cost V 4 bases and J 3 bases; bases outside gene matches: 7. The CDR3 has 17 residues. The CDR3 bases are TGTGCCAGCAGCAGACCGGGACAGGGGGCGGCTAATGAAAAACTGTTTTTT. Protein product: CASSRPGQGAANEKLFF.

The J gene is TRBJ2-3, the V gene TRBV9, with 9 bases matching TRBD2. Trimming cost V 3 bases and J 4 bases; bases outside gene matches: 12. The CDR3 extends over 17 amino acids. Germline V gene lookup returns CDR1 SGDLS and CDR2 YYNGEE. In DNA, the CDR3 is TGTGCCAGCAGCGATAGCGGGGGCCCCTTGCCCGCAGATACGCAGTATTTT. As protein: CASSDSGGPLPADTQYF.

The genes are TRBV28 and TRBJ1-2; no reliable D call. V dropped 3 bases and J dropped 4 bases, with 21 bases sitting between them. Germline values: CDR1 MDHEN, CDR2 SYDVKM. This CDR3 has 17 residues. The CDR3 DNA follows: TGTGCCAGCAGTTTGATTATTGGAGGAGGCGTTCTCTATGGCTACACCTTC. It codes for CASSLIIGGGVLYGYTF.

J is TRBJ2-5 and V is TRBV7-6; D not certain. Trimming cost V 1 base and J 2 bases, with 2 bases left between them. The CDR3 sequence is 12 residues long. Germline V CDR1 and CDR2: SGHVS, FNYEAQ. CDR3 sequence (DNA): TGTGCCAGCAGCTTAGTTCAAGAGACCCAGTACTTC. It specifies CASSLVQETQYF.

This clone was found a few times. The V call is TRBV6-6, the J call TRBJ2-5; 9 positions match TRBD2. Germline values: CDR1 MNHNY, CDR2 SVGAGI (reference sequence). The CDR3 has 15 amino acids. The ends lost 2 bases at V and 1 base at J; junction bases unmatched: 2. The CDR3 region is CASSYSGGSQETQYF. The CDR3 nucleotides read TGTGCCAGCAGTTACAGCGGGGGGTCCCAAGAGACCCAGTACTTC.

The J gene is TRBJ2-3, the V gene TRBV5-5; no definite D call. The CDR3 is 15 amino acids. CDR1 and CDR2 (germline): SGHKS, YYEKEE (reference sequence). V was cut by 0 bases and J by 0 bases, with 8 bases left in between. CDR3 DNA: TGTGCCAGCAGCTTGGATCAGGTCAGCACAGATACGCAGTATTTT. This codes for CASSLDQVSTDTQYF.

This chain links TRBV13 with TRBJ2-4; D uncertain. Trimming stripped 5 bases from V and 9 bases from J, with 14 bases between. Germline CDR1 PRHDT, CDR2 FYEKMQ (reference sequence). The CDR3 consists of 13 residues. In DNA form, the CDR3 reads TGTGCCAGCAGCGACGGCCCTTTTGGCATTCAGTACTTC. This encodes CASSDGPFGIQYF.

The rearrangement uses TRBV27 and TRBJ1-2; tentative D call: TRBD1 (5 bases). Germline V gives CDR1 MNHEY, CDR2 SMNVEV (reference sequence). The CDR3 is 13 amino acids. V lost 7 bases to trimming and J lost 5 bases, with 14 bases between them. CDR3 nucleotides: TGTGCCAGCACCGGGACCCCATGGTATGGCTACACCTTC. Translation gives CASTGTPWYGYTF.

The chain uses TRBV6-1 and TRBJ2-2; D may be TRBD2 (5 bases). Trimming pared 4 bases from V and 2 bases from J, leaving 8 bases between. CDR1 is MNHNS and CDR2 is SASEGT in the germline V gene. CDR3 size: 14 residues. The CDR3 coding sequence is TGTGCCAGCAGTGCGAGGACTAACACCGGGGAGCTGTTTTTT. It yields the protein CASSARTNTGELFF.

CDR3 region: CASSSWSNQPQHF. The CDR3 DNA is TGTGCCAGCAGTTCCTGGAGCAATCAGCCCCAGCATTTT. V gene TRBV27 combines with J gene TRBJ1-5; D remains ambiguous. Germline V gives CDR1 MNHEY, CDR2 SMNVEV (reference sequence). The CDR3 covers 13 residues. V was clipped by 4 bases and J by 1 base, with 5 bases between them.